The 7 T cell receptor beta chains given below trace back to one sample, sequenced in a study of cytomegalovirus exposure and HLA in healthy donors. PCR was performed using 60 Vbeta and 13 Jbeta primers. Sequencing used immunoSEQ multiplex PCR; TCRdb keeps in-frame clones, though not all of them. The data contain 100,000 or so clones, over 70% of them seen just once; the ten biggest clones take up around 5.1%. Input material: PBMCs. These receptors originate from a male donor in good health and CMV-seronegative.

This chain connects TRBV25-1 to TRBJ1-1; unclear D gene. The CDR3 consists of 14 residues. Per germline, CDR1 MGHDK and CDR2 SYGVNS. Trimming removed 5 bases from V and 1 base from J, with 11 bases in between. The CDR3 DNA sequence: TGTGCCAGCAGTCCATCATTCGGGAACACTGAAGCTTTCTTT. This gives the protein CASSPSFGNTEAFF.

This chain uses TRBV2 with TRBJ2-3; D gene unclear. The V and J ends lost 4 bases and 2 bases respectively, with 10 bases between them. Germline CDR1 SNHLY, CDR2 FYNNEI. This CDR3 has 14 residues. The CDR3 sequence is CASSGEIYTDTQYF. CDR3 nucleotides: TGTGCCAGCAGTGGAGAGATTTACACAGATACGCAGTATTTT.

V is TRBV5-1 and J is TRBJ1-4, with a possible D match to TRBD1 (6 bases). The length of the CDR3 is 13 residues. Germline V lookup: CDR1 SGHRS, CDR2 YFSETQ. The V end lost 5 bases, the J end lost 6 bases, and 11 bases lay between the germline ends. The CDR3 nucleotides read TGCGCCAGCAGGGACAGAGCAGATGAAAAACTGTTTTTT. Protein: CASRDRADEKLFF.

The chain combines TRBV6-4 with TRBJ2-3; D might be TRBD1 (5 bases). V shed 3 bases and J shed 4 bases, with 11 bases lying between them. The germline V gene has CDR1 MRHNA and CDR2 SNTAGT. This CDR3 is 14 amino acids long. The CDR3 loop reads CASSERAGSDTQYF. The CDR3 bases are TGTGCCAGCAGTGAACGGGCAGGGTCAGATACGCAGTATTTT.

Here the CDR3 reads CASSVELAGGREQYF. The DNA of the CDR3 is TGCGCCAGCAGCGTAGAACTAGCGGGAGGTCGCGAGCAGTACTTC. The gene calls are TRBV5-1 and TRBJ2-7; TRBD2 agrees at 12 bases. V shed 4 bases, J shed 6 bases, and the junction held 8 bases outside the gene matches. The CDR3 sequence is 15 residues long. Germline CDR1 SGHRS, CDR2 YFSETQ. The full variable domain, in which reference TRBV5-1 and TRBJ2-7 provide the parts outside the CDR3, is KAGVTQTPRYLIKTRGQQVTLSCSPISGHRSVSWYQQTPGQGLQFLFEYFSETQRNKGNFPGRFSGRQFSNSRSEMNVSTLELGDSALYLCASSVELAGGREQYFGPGTRLTVT.

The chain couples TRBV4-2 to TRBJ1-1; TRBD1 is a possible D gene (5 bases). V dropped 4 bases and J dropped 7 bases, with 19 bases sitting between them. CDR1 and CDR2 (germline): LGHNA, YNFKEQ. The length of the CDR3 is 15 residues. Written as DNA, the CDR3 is TGTGCCAGCAGCCCCGAAGCTAGGGACTCGAGTGAAGCTTTCTTT. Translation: CASSPEARDSSEAFF.

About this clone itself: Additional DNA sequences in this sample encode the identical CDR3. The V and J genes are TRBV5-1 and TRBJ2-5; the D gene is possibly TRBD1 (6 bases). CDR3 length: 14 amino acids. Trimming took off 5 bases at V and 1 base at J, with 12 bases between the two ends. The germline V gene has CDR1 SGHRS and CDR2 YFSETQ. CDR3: CASRLQGSQETQYF. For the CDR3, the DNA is TGCGCCAGCAGACTACAGGGTAGCCAAGAGACCCAGTACTTC.